This is a list of T cell receptor beta chains from one sample in a study of beta chain features in type 1 diabetes. Produced via immunoSEQ multiplex PCR; TCRdb's table is partial and in-frame only. This table has more than 50,000 clones, around three fifths appearing once. The source material was Tregs from blood. Source of these receptors: a woman aged 18 to 35 in good health. Each CDR3 is given with its conserved first and last residue. The D gene is left open where the match is weak. Clone sizes are given selectively: once, few, many, or a class where the clone is expanded.

TRBJ1-2 | TRBV7-2 | TRBD1 | NA | TGTGCCAGCAGCTTAGTCCGGACAGGGAGTTACTATGGCTACACCTTC | CASSLVRTGSYYGYTF
TRBJ2-7 | TRBV5-6 | NA | NA | TGTGCCAGCAGCCGGTCAGGGAGCGGGTCCTACGAGCAGTACTTC | CASSRSGSGSYEQYF
TRBJ2-1 | TRBV9 | TRBD2 | NA | TGTGCCAGCCCATTGAGCGGGGGCCCCTACAATGAGCAGTTCTTC | CASPLSGGPYNEQFF
TRBJ1-2 | TRBV9 | NA | NA | TGTGCCAGCAGCCCCACCGGACAGAGTTATGGCTACACCTTC | CASSPTGQSYGYTF
TRBJ2-1 | TRBV7-2 | TRBD2 | NA | TGTGCCAGCAGCTTGAAGCGGGGGGGGAACAATGAGCAGTTCTTC | CASSLKRGGNNEQFF
TRBJ1-1 | TRBV7-9 | NA | NA | TGTGCCAGCAGCTTAGAGGCCAGGATTAACACTGAAGCTTTCTTT | CASSLEARINTEAFF
TRBJ2-1 | TRBV2 | TRBD1 | NA | TGTGCCAGCAGTGGGGGGACAGGGGATAATGAGCAGTTCTTC | CASSGGTGDNEQFF
TRBJ2-1 | TRBV29-1 | TRBD1 | NA | TGCAGCGTTAAACAGGGGAGAAGAGCCTACAATGAGCAGTTCTTC | CSVKQGRRAYNEQFF
TRBJ2-7 | TRBV7-8 | NA | NA | TGTGCCAGCAGCGCCCCAGGGACATTGGGGGAGCAGTACTTC | CASSAPGTLGEQYF
TRBJ2-5 | TRBV11-2 | NA | NA | TGTGCCAGCAGCTTAGCGGAGACCCAGTACTTC | CASSLAETQYF
TRBJ2-7 | TRBV7-6 | TRBD1 | NA | TGTGCCAGCAGCAAACAGGGGTCCGGCGAGCAGTACTTC | CASSKQGSGEQYF
TRBJ2-1 | TRBV5-1 | TRBD2 | NA | TGCGCCAGCAGCTTAGGGACGGGACTAGCGAAGGGTGAGCAGTTCTTC | CASSLGTGLAKGEQFF
TRBJ2-7 | TRBV2 | NA | few | TGTGCCTGCGGACCGGACATGCCCGAGCAGTACTTC | CACGPDMPEQYF
TRBJ2-3 | TRBV19 | NA | NA | TGTGCCAGTAGTATAAGGCCTAGTGGAGGGTCGAAAGATACGCAGTATTTT | CASSIRPSGGSKDTQYF
TRBJ2-6 | TRBV4-2 | NA | few | TGTGCCAGCAGCCAAGATACGGTCAGGCCGGGGGCCAACGTCCTGACTTTC | CASSQDTVRPGANVLTF
TRBJ2-2 | TRBV9 | NA | few | TGTGCCAGCAGCATAAAGGCCGGGACTCCGGGCGGGGAGCTGTTTTTT | CASSIKAGTPGGELFF
TRBJ2-7 | TRBV5-4 | TRBD1 | NA | TGTGCCAGCAGCCCCGATGGACAGGCGAGCTCCTACGAGCAGTACTTC | CASSPDGQASSYEQYF
TRBJ2-7 | TRBV14 | TRBD1 | NA | TGTGCCAGCAGCCGACGACAGGGCCTTTCCTACGAGCAGTACTTC | CASSRRQGLSYEQYF
TRBJ2-5 | TRBV2 | NA | NA | TGTGCCAGCAGTGCTGCGGGGGCGATCCAAGAGACCCAGTACTTC | CASSAAGAIQETQYF
TRBJ2-1 | TRBV5-1 | TRBD2 | NA | TGCGCCAGCAGCTCTCCTACTAGCGGGGGCTCCTACAATGAGCAGTTCTTC | CASSSPTSGGSYNEQFF
TRBJ1-1 | TRBV27 | TRBD1 | NA | TGTGCCAGCTCGACAGGGTCTACGGCTTTCTTT | CASSTGSTAFF
TRBJ1-4 | TRBV2 | TRBD1 | NA | TGTGCCAGCAGACCGAGGGCCGGGACAGCGTTTTGGGAACTGTTTTTT | CASRPRAGTAFWELFF
TRBJ1-5 | TRBV19 | NA | NA | TGTGCCAACCCCCGACAGGCCGAGTCCCCGGATCAGCCCCAGCATTTT | CANPRQAESPDQPQHF
TRBJ2-3 | TRBV5-6 | TRBD2 | few | TGTGCCAGCAACGTAATAGCGGGAGCTCCCACAGATACGCAGTATTTT | CASNVIAGAPTDTQYF
TRBJ1-2 | TRBV5-4 | TRBD1 | NA | TGTGCCAGCAGCCGGGAAGGACAGGGGGGAGGCTATGGCTACACCTTC | CASSREGQGGGYGYTF
TRBJ1-4 | TRBV5-1 | TRBD1 | NA | TGCGCCAGCAGTTCTACAGGGGGCCAGCCTAATGAAAAACTGTTTTTT | CASSSTGGQPNEKLFF
TRBJ1-1 | TRBV5-1 | TRBD1 | NA | TGCGCCAGCAGCTTGGCACAGGGGGCGAATTGGAAGAACACTGAAGCTTTCTTT | CASSLAQGANWKNTEAFF
TRBJ1-1 | TRBV29-1 | TRBD1 | once | TGCAGCGCACTAGGACAGGGGGCGTCTGAAGCTTTCTTT | CSALGQGASEAFF
TRBJ2-7 | TRBV10-2 | TRBD1 | NA | TGCGCCAGCAGATTGTTACAGGGGACCCTCTACGAGCAGTACTTC | CASRLLQGTLYEQYF
TRBJ2-1 | TRBV5-1 | NA | few | TGCGCCAGCAGCTTCCCTGACAATGAGCAGTTCTTC | CASSFPDNEQFF
TRBJ2-3 | TRBV2 | TRBD2 | NA | TGTGCCAGCAGTGAACGCGGGGGGGATCTAGATACGCAGTATTTT | CASSERGGDLDTQYF
TRBJ1-5 | TRBV19 | NA | NA | TGTGCCAGTAGTATGAGGGGGCAGCCCCAGCATTTT | CASSMRGQPQHF
TRBJ1-1 | TRBV29-1 | NA | NA | TGCAGCGCTGGACAGATGAACACTGAAGCTTTCTTT | CSAGQMNTEAFF
TRBJ1-2 | TRBV18 | NA | few | TGTGCCAGCTCACCGGCGGTCGACGCCGCTGGCTACACCTTC | CASSPAVDAAGYTF
TRBJ2-5 | TRBV5-1 | NA | NA | TGCGCCAGCAGCTTGCATCCGGTAGAGACCCAGTACTTC | CASSLHPVETQYF
TRBJ1-6 | TRBV5-1 | TRBD1 | NA | TGCGCCAGCAGTTCGGGACAGGGTAATTCACCCCTCCACTTT | CASSSGQGNSPLHF
TRBJ2-7 | TRBV7-2 | TRBD2 | once | TGTGCCAGCAGCGGGGGACTAGCCGGGTACGAGCAGTACTTC | CASSGGLAGYEQYF
TRBJ2-7 | TRBV5-1 | NA | NA | TGCGCCAGCAGCTTCGGGGGATTTGGAGGTTACGAGCAGTACTTC | CASSFGGFGGYEQYF
TRBJ1-2 | TRBV5-6 | TRBD1 | NA | TGTGCCAGCAGCTTGCCAGGACAGGGGCCAAAGGGCTACACCTTC | CASSLPGQGPKGYTF
TRBJ2-1 | TRBV5-6 | NA | NA | TGTGCCAGCAGCTTTCCGACAGGTCCCTACAATGAGCAGTTCTTC | CASSFPTGPYNEQFF
TRBJ2-7 | TRBV10-3 | TRBD2 | NA | TGTGCCATCAGTGGGACTAGCGGGAGACCAAGCTACGAGCAGTACTTC | CAISGTSGRPSYEQYF
TRBJ2-7 | TRBV4-2 | TRBD2 | few | TGTGCCAGCAGCTCCCGGGAGGGGAGCGGGGGGGCCTACGAGCAGTACTTC | CASSSREGSGGAYEQYF
TRBJ2-3 | TRBV4-1 | NA | NA | TGCGCCAGCAGCCGGACTGGCCTTAGCACAGATACGCAGTATTTT | CASSRTGLSTDTQYF
TRBJ1-2 | TRBV28 | TRBD1 | NA | TGTGCCAGCGCCTCGGGACAGGGGTATGGCTACACCTTC | CASASGQGYGYTF
TRBJ2-3 | TRBV7-2 | TRBD2 | NA | TGTGCCAGCAGCGGACTAGCAAATACGCAGTATTTT | CASSGLANTQYF
TRBJ2-5 | TRBV5-6 | TRBD1 | NA | TGTGCCAGCAGCTTAACAGGGGGGCGCGAGACCCAGTACTTC | CASSLTGGRETQYF
TRBJ1-2 | TRBV7-9 | NA | NA | TGTGCCAGCAGCTCCGGACAGCGGATGGGCGGCTACACCTTC | CASSSGQRMGGYTF
TRBJ2-1 | TRBV5-1 | TRBD1 | NA | TGCGCCAGCAGCCCCCGGGACAGGGGTGTACAGTTCTTC | CASSPRDRGVQFF
TRBJ2-1 | TRBV11-3 | TRBD2 | NA | TGTGCCAGCAGCCCCGGGAGGCTAGGATCTGAGCAGTTCTTC | CASSPGRLGSEQFF
TRBJ2-7 | TRBV6-5 | NA | NA | TGTGCCAGCAGACGAGGCGGGTCCCCATCCTACGAGCAGTACTTC | CASRRGGSPSYEQYF
TRBJ2-5 | TRBV7-2 | NA | NA | TGTGCCAGCAGCTTGGGGCAGAGACAAGAGACCCAGTACTTC | CASSLGQRQETQYF
TRBJ1-1 | TRBV19 | NA | few | TGTGCCAGTAGTATCGGACTCATGGACACTGAAGCTTTCTTT | CASSIGLMDTEAFF
TRBJ2-7 | TRBV9 | NA | NA | TGTGCCAGCAGCGAGCAGGGTCTTCCCTCCTACGAGCAGTACTTC | CASSEQGLPSYEQYF
TRBJ2-3 | TRBV4-1 | TRBD1 | NA | TGCGCCAGCAGCCATCGGGCAGGGGGCCAAGATACGCAGTATTTT | CASSHRAGGQDTQYF
TRBJ1-1 | TRBV6-1 | TRBD1 | few | TGTGCCAGCAGTGAAGGGACAGGGGGCGCGAACACTGAAGCTTTCTTT | CASSEGTGGANTEAFF